This T cell receptor beta chain was profiled in a study of blood T cells in healthy people across ages. Looking at the study overall: Template-switching capture recovered about one barcoded beta molecule per two T cells. Study conclusions and caveats: Fewer expanded clones and more diversity marked long-lived versus aged donors.

This CDR3 comprises 14 residues. The germline CDR1 and CDR2 sequences are DFQATT and SNEGSKA (reference sequence). Trimming stripped 6 bases from V and 6 bases from J, with 18 bases between. Alongside a J-beta primer mix, a sample-barcoded 5' primer served in a second PCR lasting about 7 to 11 cycles. The template-switch adaptor was a 5' adaptor with 12 random nucleotides. It tagged each cDNA molecule. TCRdb analysed the 5' RACE reads with MiXCR anew, one entry per CDR3 protein. The sample holds roughly 800,000 distinct CDR3 sequences, 55% to 75% seen once. About 9.6 milliliters of peripheral blood were drawn from each donor into EDTA-treated tubes. A note on this clonotype: Its antigen remains unknown.

The J gene is TRBJ2-1, the V gene TRBV20-1; a possible D gene is TRBD2 (7 bases). The sequence derives from a man aged 30 to 39 in good health. Sequenced input: blood. CDR3 bases: TGCAGTGCCCCGAAGGGGGGAGGGGCCAATGAGCAGTTCTTC. Its protein is CSAPKGGGANEQFF.